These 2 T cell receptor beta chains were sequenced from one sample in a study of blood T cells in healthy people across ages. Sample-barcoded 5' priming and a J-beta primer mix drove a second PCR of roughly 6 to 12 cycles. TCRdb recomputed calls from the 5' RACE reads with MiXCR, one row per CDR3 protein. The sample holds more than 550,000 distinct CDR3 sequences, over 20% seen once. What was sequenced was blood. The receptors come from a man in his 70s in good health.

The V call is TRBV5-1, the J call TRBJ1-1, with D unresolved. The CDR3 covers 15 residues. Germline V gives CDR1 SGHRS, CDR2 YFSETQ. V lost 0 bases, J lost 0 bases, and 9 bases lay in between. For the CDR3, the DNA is TGCGCCAGCAGCTTGGTGCTAAGCATGAACACTGAAGCTTTCTTT. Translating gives CASSLVLSMNTEAFF. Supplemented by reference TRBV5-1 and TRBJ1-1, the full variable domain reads KAGVTQTPRYLIKTRGQQVTLSCSPISGHRSVSWYQQTPGQGLQFLFEYFSETQRNKGNFPGRFSGRQFSNSRSEMNVSTLELGDSALYLCASSLVLSMNTEAFFGQGTRLTVV.

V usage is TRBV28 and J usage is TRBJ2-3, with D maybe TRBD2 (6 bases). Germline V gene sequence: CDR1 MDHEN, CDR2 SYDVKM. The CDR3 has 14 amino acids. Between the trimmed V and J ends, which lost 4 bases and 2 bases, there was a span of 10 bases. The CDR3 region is CASSWDSDTDTQYF. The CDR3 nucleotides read TGTGCCAGCAGTTGGGACTCCGACACAGATACGCAGTATTTT.